This T cell receptor (beta chain) was documented in a study of identical twins. A remark on this clonotype: Its antigen is not identified.

After template switching added a universal primer site, the resulting cDNA carried unique molecular identifiers. Via MiXCR, TCRdb re-called the 5' RACE reads, giving one row per CDR3 protein. The sample records fewer than 550,000 distinct CDR3 sequences, roughly an eighth being singletons. All donors comprised healthy Caucasians. Regarding the study as a whole: Excess low generation probability was seen in twin-shared out-of-frame alpha sequences. Models underestimated how often monozygotic twins shared out-of-frame TCR alpha.

These records were also assigned to another study, of yellow fever vaccine responses in identical twins.

The source of this sequence is a young woman in good health. Source material: CD4+ T cells sorted from blood.

CDR3 in amino acids: CASSYQRGGPGELFF. CDR3 DNA: TGTGCCAGCAGCTACCAGCGGGGGGGCCCCGGGGAGCTGTTTTTT. The chain employs TRBV9 and TRBJ2-2; 10 bases fit TRBD2. In germline, CDR1 is SGDLS, CDR2 YYNGEE. J was trimmed by 6 bases and V by 4 bases; bases with no gene match: 6. This CDR3 contains 15 residues.